This T cell receptor beta chain derives from a study of blood T cells in healthy people across ages. J was trimmed by 0 bases and V by 6 bases; bases with no gene match: 7. Germline CDR1 and CDR2: LGHDT and YNNKEL (reference sequence). The CDR3 totals 15 residues. Then a second PCR, running roughly 6 to 11 cycles, was carried out with a sample-barcoded 5' primer and a J-beta primer mix. In TCRdb, the 5' RACE reads were re-called with MiXCR into one record per CDR3 protein. The table includes under 1,000,000 distinct CDR3 sequences, roughly 34% detected once. General study points: Diversity of TCR beta per million T cells declined in a roughly linear way with age.

In its sample, this clonotype was seen once. Its target is unknown. This clonotype was sampled from a man aged 18 to 29 in good health. V usage is TRBV3-1 and J usage is TRBJ1-1; TRBD1 matches 7 bases. The sequencing sample was made of blood. In DNA form, the CDR3 reads TGTGCCAGCAGACCCTCGGACAGGTTGAACACTGAAGCTTTCTTT. This gives the protein CASRPSDRLNTEAFF.